Given below is one TCR beta chain in context. The data derive from a study of blood T cell repertoires in COVID-19. In the study overall: Material from acute and convalescent COVID-19 was sourced from the United States, Italy and Spain. Nucleic acid was either cDNA or gDNA, and it came from T cells, B-cell-depleted T cells, or PBMCs.

In germline, CDR1 is SGHDT, CDR2 YYEEEE. CDR3 length: 15 amino acids. The junction had 4 bases not matched to a gene; V was cut back by 4 bases and J by 3 bases. Methods used by the authors: By means of reference gene primer amplification, nucleated cell counts were estimated. TCRdb's table, derived via immunoSEQ multiplex PCR, lists solely in-frame clones and lacks some. V and J calls and clone size follow that table, whereas D and trimming were derived from the DNA. The sample has approximately 30,000 clones; around 92% are singletons. J is TRBJ2-1 and V is TRBV5-6, with 10 bases identical to TRBD1. Material for sequencing was peripheral blood. This clonotype was sampled from a woman aged 40 to 50 with active or convalescent COVID-19. CDR3 in DNA: TGTGCCAGCAGCCCCGGGACAGGGGACTACAATGAGCAGTTCTTC. It codes for CASSPGTGDYNEQFF.